The 32 T cell receptor beta chains reported below all come from one sample, sequenced in a study of radiation and T cells in renal cell carcinoma. The assay was immunoSEQ multiplex PCR, and TCRdb's table has in-frame clones only and misses some. Of around 100,000 clones listed, 70% to 85% are singletons. Specified time point: blood 4 weeks post-SBRT, at nephrectomy. Treatment specified: 15 Gy SBRT to primary tumor, nephrectomy 4 weeks later. Sequences were derived from blood, sampled from a patient whose treatment included radiotherapy and nephrectomy. Receptor source: a man in his fifties or sixties with renal cell carcinoma.

The chain couples TRBV5-4 to TRBJ2-1; 9 bases fit TRBD2. This CDR3 is 13 amino acids long. The germline V gene encodes CDR1 SGHNT and CDR2 YYREEE (reference sequence). With V trimmed by 0 bases and J by 15 bases, 7 bases remained unmatched. Here the CDR3 reads CASSLGSGTSLFF. CDR3 DNA sequence: TGTGCCAGCAGCTTGGGTTCCGGGACTAGCCTGTTCTTC.

This sequence joins TRBV19 and TRBJ2-5; possibly TRBD1 or TRBD2 for D (5 bases each). This CDR3 region has 17 residues. The germline V and J ends were trimmed by 4 bases and 5 bases, with 23 bases remaining between them. The germline V gene encodes CDR1 LNHDA and CDR2 SQIVND (reference sequence). CDR3 amino acids: CASSTPARDPGRETQYF. As DNA, the CDR3 is TGTGCCAGTAGTACCCCTGCCCGGGACCCAGGTCGGGAGACCCAGTACTTC. Full variable domain (rest looked up from reference TRBV19 and TRBJ2-5): DGGITQSPKYLFRKEGQNVTLSCEQNLNHDAMYWYRQDPGQGLRLIYYSQIVNDFQKGDIAEGYSVSREKKESFPLTVTSAQKNPTAFYLCASSTPARDPGRETQYFGPGTRLLVL.

The rearrangement links TRBV15 to TRBJ2-7; TRBD1 or TRBD2 may be the D gene (5 bases each). The V end lost 0 bases, the J end lost 2 bases, and 11 bases lay between the germline ends. The germline CDR1 and CDR2 sequences are LNHNV and YYDKDF (reference sequence). The CDR3 spans 15 residues. The CDR3: CATSREAGTAYEQYF. The CDR3, as DNA: TGTGCCACCAGCAGAGAAGCAGGGACCGCCTACGAGCAGTACTTC. Full variable domain (remainder filled in from reference TRBV15 and TRBJ2-7): DAMVIQNPRYQVTQFGKPVTLSCSQTLNHNVMYWYQQKSSQAPKLLFHYYDKDFNNEADTPDNFQSRRPNTSFCFLDIRSPGLGDTAMYLCATSREAGTAYEQYFGPGTRLTVT.

The rearrangement joins TRBV15 to TRBJ1-2; D uncertain. V shed 1 base and J shed 0 bases, with 12 bases lying between them. Germline values: CDR1 LNHNV, CDR2 YYDKDF (reference sequence). The CDR3 sequence is 16 residues long. CDR3 DNA: TGTGCCACCAGCAGAGGGGCCTTTTCAGCTAACTATGGCTACACCTTC. Translation: CATSRGAFSANYGYTF. Filled out from reference TRBV15 and TRBJ1-2, the complete variable domain reads DAMVIQNPRYQVTQFGKPVTLSCSQTLNHNVMYWYQQKSSQAPKLLFHYYDKDFNNEADTPDNFQSRRPNTSFCFLDIRSPGLGDTAMYLCATSRGAFSANYGYTFGSGTRLTVV.

The V gene is TRBV29-1, the J gene TRBJ1-5; the match to TRBD1 covers 8 bases. Looked up from germline, CDR1 is SQVTM and CDR2 is ANQGSEA. The V gene end was trimmed by 4 bases and the J gene end by 4 bases; junction bases not matched to a gene: 3. This CDR3 spans 13 amino acids. The CDR3 DNA reads as TGCAGCGTTGGGACAGGGCCTAATCAGCCCCAGCATTTT. Translating it yields CSVGTGPNQPQHF.

The rearrangement links TRBV25-1 to TRBJ2-5; D unresolved. This CDR3 comprises 11 residues. CDR1 and CDR2 from the germline V gene are MGHDK and SYGVNS. V dropped 6 bases and J dropped 13 bases, with 15 bases sitting between them. Written as DNA, the CDR3 is TGTGCCAGCAGGGCAGGTTCTAACTGGTACTTC. This translates into CASRAGSNWYF.

The V call is TRBV4-2, the J call TRBJ1-2; a weak D match, TRBD1 (6 bases). Between the trimmed V and J ends, which lost 1 base and 6 bases, there was a span of 12 bases. This CDR3 spans 14 amino acids. Germline V gene sequence: CDR1 LGHNA, CDR2 YNFKEQ. CDR3 nucleotide sequence: TGTGCCAGCAGCCAAGGCAACAGGGAGGATGGCTACACCTTC. Its protein is CASSQGNREDGYTF.

CDR3 amino acids: CASDARREGRVLETQYF. Written as DNA, the CDR3 is TGTGCCAGCGACGCCCGGCGGGAGGGCCGGGTCCTAGAGACCCAGTACTTC. V usage is TRBV6-4 and J usage is TRBJ2-5; 9 bases agree with TRBD2. The CDR3 consists of 17 residues. Germline loops: CDR1 MRHNA, CDR2 SNTAGT. The V gene end was trimmed by 8 bases and the J gene end by 4 bases; junction bases not matched to a gene: 17.

The genes are TRBV18 and TRBJ2-7; 7 bases are shared with TRBD2. With 4 bases clipped from V and 1 base from J, the junction kept 10 bases outside the gene matches. This CDR3 is built from 16 residues. Germline CDR1 and CDR2: KGHSH and LQKENI. The CDR3 DNA follows: TGTGCCAGCTCACGGGGATCTAGCGGACTTTCCTACGAGCAGTACTTC. Protein: CASSRGSSGLSYEQYF.

V usage is TRBV7-8 and J usage is TRBJ2-7; TRBD2 matches 7 bases. This CDR3 has 15 amino acids. CDR1 and CDR2 (germline): SGHVS, FQNEAQ. V gave up 6 bases and J gave up 5 bases; unmatched junction bases: 13. The CDR3 DNA follows: TGTGCCAGCAGTCCCCTAGCGGAATCAGGGAACGAGCAGTACTTC. Amino acids: CASSPLAESGNEQYF. Full variable domain (rest looked up from reference TRBV7-8 and TRBJ2-7): GAGVSQSPRYKVAKRGQDVALRCDPISGHVSLFWYQQALGQGPEFLTYFQNEAQLDKSGLPSDRFFAERPEGSVSTLKIQRTQQEDSAVYLCASSPLAESGNEQYFGPGTRLTVT.

CDR3 DNA: TGTGCCAGCAGCTTGCCGGGGTACCAAGAGACCCAGTACTTC. Protein sequence: CASSLPGYQETQYF. The chain joins TRBV5-8 to TRBJ2-5; D is possibly TRBD2 (5 bases). V was cut by 1 base and J by 0 bases, with 7 bases left in between. This CDR3 spans 14 amino acids. Germline CDR1 SGHTS, CDR2 YDEGEE.

The table lists this clone with a count of one. V and J are TRBV29-1 and TRBJ1-3, with D uncertain. CDR1 and CDR2 from the germline V gene are SQVTM and ANQGSEA. V shed 4 bases and J shed 4 bases, with 8 bases lying between them. CDR3 size: 12 residues. DNA of the CDR3: TGCAGCGTTGTCCTGCCCGGAAACACCATATATTTT. Translating it yields CSVVLPGNTIYF.

The chain uses TRBV19 and TRBJ1-1, with D uncertain. Germline CDR1 reads LNHDA; CDR2 reads SQIVND (reference sequence). The CDR3 has 15 residues. Deletions cut 3 bases from V and 5 bases from J, with 16 bases between. In DNA form, the CDR3 reads TGTGCCAGTAGTATTACGATCCCGGGGAGTACTGAAGCTTTCTTT. Its translation is CASSITIPGSTEAFF.

This chain connects TRBV5-4 to TRBJ2-1, with D possibly being TRBD2 (6 bases). Germline V gene data show CDR1 as SGHNT and CDR2 as YYREEE (reference sequence). The CDR3 covers 13 residues. Trimming stripped 2 bases from V and 7 bases from J, with 10 bases between. In DNA, the CDR3 is TGTGCCAGCAGCTTCGGGACTTTTAATGAGCAGTTCTTC. Its protein product is CASSFGTFNEQFF.

V is TRBV5-5 and J is TRBJ1-5; 7 bases fit TRBD1. The CDR3 totals 17 residues. V lost 1 base and J lost 4; bases outside the gene matches: 11. The germline V gene encodes CDR1 SGHKS and CDR2 YYEKEE (reference sequence). In DNA form, the CDR3 reads TGTGCCAGCAGCTTGACAGGGGCGCCCTTGGAGAATCAGCCCCAGCATTTT. Translating it yields CASSLTGAPLENQPQHF.

This chain connects TRBV27 to TRBJ2-2; 10 bases line up with TRBD1. Per the germline V gene, CDR1 is MNHEY and CDR2 is SMNVEV (reference sequence). The CDR3 loop spans 16 amino acids. With 2 bases clipped from V and 5 bases from J, the junction kept 5 bases outside the gene matches. CDR3 region: CASSLPGQGRTGELFF. The CDR3 DNA follows: TGTGCCAGCAGTTTACCGGGACAGGGGCGGACCGGGGAGCTGTTTTTT.

The V and J genes are TRBV14 and TRBJ2-1; D could derive from TRBD1 or TRBD2 (5 bases each). This CDR3 has 14 residues. The V and J ends lost 2 bases and 9 bases respectively, with 14 bases between them. Germline V gene data show CDR1 as SGHDN and CDR2 as FVKESK. This CDR3 reads CASSQNLGTSEQFF. The CDR3 DNA sequence: TGTGCCAGCAGCCAAAACCTTGGGACGAGTGAGCAGTTCTTC.

This clone was counted between two and nine times. J is TRBJ1-5 and V is TRBV30, with a possible D match to TRBD1 (5 bases). Germline CDR1 is GTSNPN and CDR2 is SVGIG (reference sequence). Trimming cost V 2 bases and J 7 bases, with 15 bases left between them. This CDR3 comprises 14 residues. The CDR3 nucleotides are TGTGCCTGGAGTCAGATAAGGGGCGGGCAGCCCCAGCATTTT. This sequence encodes CAWSQIRGGQPQHF.

Here the CDR3 DNA reads TGTGCCACCACCGGGACAGTCTACAATGAGCAGTTCTTC. Encoded protein: CATTGTVYNEQFF. This sequence joins TRBV19 and TRBJ2-1; 7 bases match TRBD1. V shed 10 bases, J shed 3 bases, and the junction held 6 bases outside the gene matches. Per germline, CDR1 LNHDA and CDR2 SQIVND (reference sequence). The CDR3 has 13 residues.

To note about this clone: Different DNA sequences within this sample yield the same CDR3. The gene calls are TRBV7-9 and TRBJ2-1, with a weak D call TRBD2 (5 bases). The CDR3 loop spans 16 amino acids. V was shortened by 4 bases and J by 3 bases, with 16 bases between the two germline ends. CDR1 is SEHNR and CDR2 is FQNEAQ in the germline V gene (reference sequence). The CDR3 protein is CASSSPLGRGYNEQFF. The CDR3 DNA is TGTGCCAGCAGCTCGCCCCTGGGCCGGGGCTACAATGAGCAGTTCTTC.

This chain links TRBV28 with TRBJ2-7; TRBD1 agrees at 7 bases. The CDR3 runs 14 residues. CDR1 MDHEN and CDR2 SYDVKM come from the germline V gene. V lost 5 bases, J lost 0 bases, and 4 bases stayed unmatched. CDR3 in amino acids: CASSGDRISYEQYF. In DNA, the CDR3 is TGTGCCAGCAGTGGGGACAGAATCTCCTACGAGCAGTACTTC.

This clone was detected only a few times. The genes are TRBV11-2 and TRBJ2-5; TRBD2 might be the D (6 bases). Germline CDR1 is SGHAT and CDR2 is FQNNGV. CDR3 size: 16 residues. Trimming removed 3 bases from V and 5 bases from J, with 19 bases in between. CDR3 amino acids: CASSLGLRDSFETQYF. CDR3 in DNA: TGTGCCAGCAGCTTGGGCCTTCGGGACTCCTTTGAGACCCAGTACTTC.

This sequence joins TRBV4-1 and TRBJ2-1, with D tentatively TRBD2 (5 bases). V was cut by 0 bases and J by 3 bases, with 12 bases left in between. The germline V gene encodes CDR1 MGHRA and CDR2 YSYEKL. CDR3 size: 16 residues. Here the CDR3 DNA reads TGCGCCAGCAGCCAAGATCCCCCACTAGTCTACAATGAGCAGTTCTTC. The encoded protein is CASSQDPPLVYNEQFF.

The gene calls are TRBV10-1 and TRBJ2-3; D gene unclear. Trimming took off 4 bases at V and 0 bases at J, with 11 bases between the two ends. The germline V gene encodes CDR1 WNHNN and CDR2 SYGVQD (reference sequence). CDR3 length equals 15 residues. CDR3 in amino acids: CASSVGISSTDTQYF. The CDR3 nucleotides are TGCGCCAGCAGTGTTGGGATTTCTAGCACAGATACGCAGTATTTT.

This clone was picked up a small number of times. The chain is built from TRBV7-9 and TRBJ2-5, with TRBD1 as a possible D gene (6 bases). The tail of the sequence fits TRBJ2-7 better, so the J call may be wrong. Germline CDR1 and CDR2: SEHNR and FQNEAQ (reference sequence). The CDR3 spans 15 residues. The CDR3 region has the DNA TGTGCCAGCAGCTTAATTACAGGGAAAACCTACGAGCAGTACTTC. It is translated as CASSLITGKTYEQYF.

The chain employs TRBV19 and TRBJ2-3; the D gene is possibly TRBD1 (7 bases). Germline V gene data show CDR1 as LNHDA and CDR2 as SQIVND (reference sequence). The ends were cut back, 8 bases at V and 6 bases at J, with 18 bases in the middle. The CDR3 sequence is 14 residues long. The CDR3 region is CASSPLQGRDTQYF. The DNA of the CDR3 is TGTGCCAGTTCCCCGCTACAGGGGAGGGATACGCAGTATTTT.

This chain uses TRBV9 with TRBJ2-2; D is possibly TRBD2 (6 bases). Trimming pared 1 base from V and 6 bases from J, leaving 13 bases between. CDR3 size: 15 residues. Germline loops: CDR1 SGDLS, CDR2 YYNGEE. The CDR3 region is CASSVRLVSAGELFF. In nucleotides, the CDR3 is TGTGCCAGCAGCGTAAGACTAGTTAGCGCCGGGGAGCTGTTTTTT.

The chain is built from TRBV2 and TRBJ2-7, with unresolved D. Per the germline V gene, CDR1 is SNHLY and CDR2 is FYNNEI. V was clipped by 0 bases and J by 5 bases, with 14 bases between them. This CDR3 has 15 amino acids. The CDR3 protein is CASSEANSPGHEQYF. As DNA, the CDR3 is TGTGCCAGCAGTGAAGCCAACTCTCCCGGCCACGAGCAGTACTTC. Together with reference TRBV2 and TRBJ2-7, the CDR3 gives the full variable domain: EPEVTQTPSHQVTQMGQEVILRCVPISNHLYFYWYRQILGQKVEFLVSFYNNEISEKSEIFDDQFSVERPDGSNFTLKIRSTKLEDSAMYFCASSEANSPGHEQYFGPGTRLTVT.

V usage is TRBV15 and J usage is TRBJ1-4, with D perhaps matching TRBD1 (5 bases). Germline CDR1 reads LNHNV; CDR2 reads YYDKDF (reference sequence). V was cut by 0 bases and J by 7 bases, with 12 bases left in between. The CDR3 loop spans 15 amino acids. CDR3 in amino acids: CATSRDRAGSEKLFF. CDR3 DNA sequence: TGTGCCACCAGCAGAGACAGGGCGGGAAGTGAAAAACTGTTTTTT. Based on the CDR3 plus reference TRBV15 and TRBJ1-4, the full variable domain is DAMVIQNPRYQVTQFGKPVTLSCSQTLNHNVMYWYQQKSSQAPKLLFHYYDKDFNNEADTPDNFQSRRPNTSFCFLDIRSPGLGDTAMYLCATSRDRAGSEKLFFGSGTQLSVL.

J is TRBJ1-5 and V is TRBV4-2, with D unclear. Germline lookup yields CDR1 LGHNA and CDR2 YNFKEQ. V lost 4 bases and J lost 11, with 18 bases in between. The CDR3 covers 14 residues. The CDR3 DNA follows: TGTGCCAGCAGCCCCTCCCTTTCGGGTACGACCCAGCATTTT. Translated, it gives CASSPSLSGTTQHF.

This clone was counted a few times. The chain couples TRBV28 to TRBJ2-7; TRBD1 agrees at 9 bases. The V and J ends lost 4 bases and 6 bases, in that order; junction bases with no gene match: 4. In germline, CDR1 is MDHEN, CDR2 SYDVKM. The CDR3 length is 13 residues. CDR3 sequence: CASSWDRVTEQYF. CDR3 nucleotide sequence: TGTGCCAGCAGTTGGGACAGGGTAACCGAGCAGTACTTC.

The rearrangement links TRBV29-1 to TRBJ1-2; no clear D. The germline V and J ends were trimmed by 3 bases and 4 bases, with 15 bases remaining between them. Germline CDR1 SQVTM, CDR2 ANQGSEA. The CDR3 runs 14 residues. The CDR3 sequence is CSVEFGPGSYGYTF. DNA for the CDR3: TGCAGCGTTGAGTTTGGACCGGGGAGCTATGGCTACACCTTC.